This paragraph covers one T cell receptor (beta chain) sequence. V trimming: 8 bases; J trimming: 6 bases; junction bases outside the gene matches: 14. CDR3 length: 16 residues. Per germline, CDR1 MNHEY and CDR2 SMNVEV (reference sequence). The method was immunoSEQ multiplex PCR; TCRdb's version includes in-frame clones alone and lacks a portion of them. The data contain hundreds of thousands of clones, 85% to 90% of them singletons. Individuals aged about 18 to 95 years were recruited from approximately 24 US areas. Participants' own reports of clinical history determined their cohort assignment. This sample is drawn from a study of blood T cell repertoires in COVID-19. Overall study context: Collection of acute and convalescent COVID-19 samples took place in the United States, Italy and Spain. Sample material is recorded as cDNA or gDNA derived from T cells, B-cell-depleted T cells, or PBMCs.

Sequencing was performed on PBMCs or T cells enriched from blood (not recorded which). The chain uses TRBV27 and TRBJ2-2; TRBD2 matches 8 bases. The TCR originated in a woman in her 50s with acute COVID-19. The CDR3 DNA sequence: TGTGCCAGCGGCCCCGAGGGCGGGAGGTACGCCGGGGAGCTGTTTTTT. Its protein product is CASGPEGGRYAGELFF.